One and the same sample provided the 19 T cell receptor beta chains below, sequenced in a study of T cell responses to AZD1222 COVID-19 vaccine. Some clones are missing from TCRdb's copy, which holds only in-frame ones; the method was immunoSEQ multiplex PCR. The sample carries over 110,000 clones, around 94% recorded once. Sequencing was performed on peripheral blood, taken after recovery from COVID-19. All receptors derive from an adult who had recovered from COVID-19.

The chain recombines TRBV30 with TRBJ2-7, with 8 bases fitting TRBD1. The length of the CDR3 is 14 residues. The V segment lost 0 bases and the J segment 4 bases; nucleotides outside the gene matches: 5. CDR1 and CDR2 from the germline V gene are GTSNPN and SVGIG (reference sequence). CDR3 DNA sequence: TGTGCCTGGAGTGTACGACAGGGGTGGTACGAGCAGTACTTC. It is translated as CAWSVRQGWYEQYF.

This chain uses TRBV20-1 with TRBJ2-7, with TRBD2 identical over 7 bases. Germline V gives CDR1 DFQATT, CDR2 SNEGSKA (reference sequence). This CDR3 contains 11 residues. CDR3 loop: CKDGRRDEQYF. DNA for the CDR3: TGCAAAGACGGGAGGCGGGACGAGCAGTACTTC.

The genes are TRBV30 and TRBJ2-7; D may match TRBD1 or TRBD2 (6 bases each). Germline V lookup: CDR1 GTSNPN, CDR2 SVGIG (reference sequence). The V end lost 8 bases, the J end lost 9 bases, and 20 bases lay between the germline ends. The CDR3 loop spans 12 amino acids. CDR3 protein: CAGGTLPGRQYF. The CDR3 bases are TGTGCCGGCGGGACACTACCTGGACGGCAGTACTTC.

The J gene is TRBJ1-1, the V gene TRBV19, with TRBD1 matching over 7 bases. The CDR3 extends over 15 amino acids. Germline V lookup: CDR1 LNHDA, CDR2 SQIVND (reference sequence). V shed 7 bases, J shed 0 bases, and the junction held 8 bases outside the gene matches. The CDR3 sequence: CASNEQGLLNTEAFF. In DNA form, the CDR3 reads TGTGCCAGTAATGAACAGGGGCTACTGAACACTGAAGCTTTCTTT. The full variable domain, with the rest looked up from reference TRBV19 and TRBJ1-1, is DGGITQSPKYLFRKEGQNVTLSCEQNLNHDAMYWYRQDPGQGLRLIYYSQIVNDFQKGDIAEGYSVSREKKESFPLTVTSAQKNPTAFYLCASNEQGLLNTEAFFGQGTRLTVV.

This clone was recorded only once. This chain links TRBV19 with TRBJ1-1; no definite D call. CDR1 and CDR2 from the germline V gene are LNHDA and SQIVND (reference sequence). This CDR3 has 12 residues. Trimming shortened V by 2 bases and J by 7 bases, and 8 bases separated the two germline ends. This chain's CDR3 is CASSISSGEAFF. CDR3 in DNA: TGTGCCAGTAGTATAAGTTCGGGTGAAGCTTTCTTT.

This chain links TRBV4-1 with TRBJ2-3; weak D call: TRBD2 (5 bases). Per the germline V gene, CDR1 is MGHRA and CDR2 is YSYEKL. The CDR3 is made up of 18 amino acids. V was cut by 2 bases and J by 4 bases, with 22 bases left in between. CDR3 region: CASSQTLTGWVGADTQYF. For the CDR3, the DNA is TGCGCCAGCAGCCAAACCCTGACGGGATGGGTGGGAGCAGATACGCAGTATTTT.

This rearrangement joins TRBV18 to TRBJ1-4; D ambiguous. The CDR3 sequence is 12 residues long. Trimming took off 3 bases at V and 8 bases at J, with 7 bases between the two ends. Germline CDR1 reads KGHSH; CDR2 reads LQKENI. DNA of the CDR3: TGTGCCAGCTCACCTGACGGAGAAAAACTGTTTTTT. Amino acids: CASSPDGEKLFF.

This chain joins TRBV3-1 (or the pseudogene TRBV3-2) and TRBJ2-3, with 16 bases identical to TRBD2. Germline V CDR1 and CDR2: LGHDT, YNNKEL (reference sequence). This CDR3 comprises 19 residues. The V and J ends lost 1 base and 3 bases, in that order; junction bases with no gene match: 7. CDR3 loop: CASSQAPGLAGGQTDTQYF. CDR3 DNA: TGTGCCAGCAGCCAAGCTCCGGGACTAGCGGGAGGGCAAACAGATACGCAGTATTTT.

The sample holds one count of this clone. The rearrangement joins TRBV5-1 to TRBJ2-1; 11 nucleotides match TRBD2. Trimming removed 4 bases from V and 5 bases from J; junction bases left unmatched: 8. Germline V gene lookup returns CDR1 SGHRS and CDR2 YFSETQ. The CDR3 covers 16 residues. Here the CDR3 DNA reads TGCGCCAGCAGCCCGAGGACTAGCGGGCCTGACAATGAGCAGTTCTTC. The encoded protein is CASSPRTSGPDNEQFF.

The chain joins TRBV2 to TRBJ2-7, with D possibly being TRBD2 (5 bases). Germline assignment: CDR1 SNHLY and CDR2 FYNNEI. The CDR3 has 12 residues. V was shortened by 5 bases and J by 4 bases, with 9 bases between the two germline ends. The CDR3 DNA follows: TGTGCCAGCAGTTTTACTAGTTACGAGCAGTACTTC. Translation: CASSFTSYEQYF.

The count of this clone is one. This chain uses TRBV27 with TRBJ2-2; no clear D gene. V was cut by 5 bases and J by 1 base, with 8 bases left in between. The CDR3 consists of 14 residues. The germline V gene has CDR1 MNHEY and CDR2 SMNVEV (reference sequence). As DNA, the CDR3 is TGTGCCAGCAGTGTCACGTGGAACACCGGGGAGCTGTTTTTT. Amino acids: CASSVTWNTGELFF.

The chain has TRBV7-9 and TRBJ1-5; D ambiguous. The germline V and J ends were trimmed by 5 bases and 4 bases, with 12 bases remaining between them. CDR3 size: 14 residues. Germline lookup yields CDR1 SEHNR and CDR2 FQNEAQ (reference sequence). The CDR3 nucleotides read TGTGCCAGCAGCGGCGGGGTTGGGAATCAGCCCCAGCATTTT. Translation: CASSGGVGNQPQHF.

This rearrangement joins TRBV18 to TRBJ1-2; the D gene is possibly TRBD1 (5 bases). This CDR3 region has 15 residues. Trimming took off 3 bases at V and 3 bases at J, with 14 bases between the two ends. Germline V lookup: CDR1 KGHSH, CDR2 LQKENI. CDR3 sequence reads: CASSPSQGPDYGYTF. For the CDR3, the DNA is TGTGCCAGCTCACCTTCCCAGGGACCTGACTATGGCTACACCTTC.

The rearrangement uses TRBV1 and TRBJ2-3. TRBV1 is listed as a pseudogene. This CDR3 has 14 amino acids. In DNA form, the CDR3 reads TGCACCAGCAGCCAGGGATCTCAACGGGATACGCAGTATTTT. It is translated as CTSSQGSQRDTQYF.

This rearrangement joins TRBV29-1 to TRBJ2-6; 12 nucleotides line up with TRBD1. This CDR3 contains 16 residues. Germline CDR1 SQVTM, CDR2 ANQGSEA. With 3 bases clipped from V and 4 bases from J, the junction kept 4 bases outside the gene matches. Written as DNA, the CDR3 is TGCAGCGTTGAGGGACAGGGGGCGTACGGGGCCAACGTCCTGACTTTC. Amino acids: CSVEGQGAYGANVLTF.

The DNA for the CDR3 is TGCAGTGCTAGTTCGAACGGGAACAGCAATCAGCCCCAGCATTTT. Its translation is CSASSNGNSNQPQHF. The V and J genes are TRBV20-1 and TRBJ1-5, with no clear D. The germline CDR1 and CDR2 sequences are DFQATT and SNEGSKA (reference sequence). Trimming left V 3 bases short and J 1 base short, with 13 bases between. The CDR3 consists of 15 residues.

This clone has just one count. The rearrangement links TRBV19 to TRBJ1-5; 9 nucleotides line up with TRBD1. Germline CDR1 LNHDA, CDR2 SQIVND (reference sequence). This CDR3 spans 16 amino acids. V shed 1 base and J 6 bases; nucleotides not matched to a gene: 7. CDR3 amino acids: CASSIAGTGFGQPQHF. CDR3 coding DNA: TGTGCCAGTAGTATAGCCGGGACAGGGTTTGGTCAGCCCCAGCATTTT. The full variable domain, in which reference TRBV19 and TRBJ1-5 provide the parts outside the CDR3, is DGGITQSPKYLFRKEGQNVTLSCEQNLNHDAMYWYRQDPGQGLRLIYYSQIVNDFQKGDIAEGYSVSREKKESFPLTVTSAQKNPTAFYLCASSIAGTGFGQPQHFGDGTRLSIL.

This clone was detected only a few times. The chain is built from TRBV6-5 and TRBJ1-6; D ambiguous. Trimming removed 4 bases from V and 9 bases from J, with 10 bases in between. This CDR3 contains 13 residues. CDR1 is MNHEY and CDR2 is SVGAGI in the germline V gene. The DNA for the CDR3 is TGTGCCAGCAGTTTCGGCAGAGGTTCACCCCTCCACTTT. As protein: CASSFGRGSPLHF.

The rearrangement uses TRBV6-1 and TRBJ1-5, with D possibly being TRBD1 (5 bases). This CDR3 has 13 amino acids. CDR1 and CDR2 from the germline V gene are MNHNS and SASEGT. V shed 5 bases and J shed 8 bases, with 13 bases lying between them. DNA of the CDR3: TGTGCCAGCAGTTATACCGCCAGGGAGCCCCAGCATTTT. Translated: CASSYTAREPQHF.